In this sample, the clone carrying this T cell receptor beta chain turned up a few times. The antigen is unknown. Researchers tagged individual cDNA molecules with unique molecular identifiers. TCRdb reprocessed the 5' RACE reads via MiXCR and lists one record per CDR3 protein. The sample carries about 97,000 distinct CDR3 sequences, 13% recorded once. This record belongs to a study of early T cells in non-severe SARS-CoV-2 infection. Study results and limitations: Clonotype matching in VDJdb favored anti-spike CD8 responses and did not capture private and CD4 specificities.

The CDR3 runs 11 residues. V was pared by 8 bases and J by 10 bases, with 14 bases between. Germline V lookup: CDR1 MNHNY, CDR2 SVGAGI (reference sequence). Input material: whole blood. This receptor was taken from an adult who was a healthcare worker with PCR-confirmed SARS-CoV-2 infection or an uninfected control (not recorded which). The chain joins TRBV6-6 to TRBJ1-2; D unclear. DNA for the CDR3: TGTGCCAGCGGGGTCGGGAACCTCTACACCTTC. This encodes CASGVGNLYTF.